Below are 16 T cell receptor beta chains sequenced from a single sample in a study of T-cell reconstitution after alpha-beta-depleted transplantation in children. A library of TCRbeta sequences, prepared with unique molecular identifiers, was generated. Each CDR3 protein is one row after TCRdb ran MiXCR on the PCR reads. This sample carries 300,000 to 400,000 distinct CDR3 sequences, roughly 16% of them seen once, and the ten largest clones take about 41%. This material consisted of PBMCs, mostly from graft donor cells, taken 360 days after TCRalphabeta/CD19-depleted stem cell transplant. The receptors here all came from a male patient aged 2 to 9 who had a stem cell transplant for acute lymphoblastic leukemia, so the T cells may come from the graft donor.

This clonotype was detected ten times or more. The chain carries TRBV9 and TRBJ1-4, with 9 nucleotides matching TRBD1. Germline V gene data show CDR1 as SGDLS and CDR2 as YYNGEE. Losses at the gene ends were 3 bases for V and 0 bases for J; bases not matched to a gene: 6. The CDR3 spans 17 residues. The CDR3 protein is CASSAGTGPSTNEKLFF. As DNA, the CDR3 is TGTGCCAGCAGCGCCGGGACAGGGCCTTCAACTAATGAAAAACTGTTTTTT.

A few counts support this clonotype. The chain recombines TRBV18 with TRBJ2-7; TRBD1 agrees at 8 bases. CDR3 length equals 14 residues. In germline, CDR1 is KGHSH, CDR2 LQKENI. The trim removed 5 bases at V and 5 bases at J, leaving 8 bases unmatched. The CDR3 DNA reads TGTGCCAGCTCATCTCGACAGGGGAAGAACGAGCAGTACTTC. Translation: CASSSRQGKNEQYF.

The rearrangement links TRBV3-1 to TRBJ2-1; 15 nucleotides agree with TRBD2. The junction had 14 bases not matched to a gene; V was cut back by 6 bases and J by 5 bases. This CDR3 has 19 residues. Germline CDR1 and CDR2: LGHDT and YNNKEL (reference sequence). The CDR3, as DNA: TGTGCCAGCAGTTCCCCCCCAGGACTAGCGGGAGGGCCCAACAATGAGCAGTTCTTC. Translated: CASSSPPGLAGGPNNEQFF.

Remarks on this clonotype: The junction differs from germline at one of its ends, possibly a read error. V is TRBV4-1 and J is TRBJ2-7, with TRBD2 matching over 10 bases. The CDR3 has 17 amino acids. Germline assignment: CDR1 MGHRA and CDR2 YSYEKL. In nucleotides, the CDR3 is TGCGCCAGCAGCCAAGATGCCCCCCTAGCGGGAGTGTACGAGCAGTGCTTC. As protein: CASSQDAPLAGVYEQCF.

This chain uses TRBV11-2 with TRBJ2-1; D is perhaps TRBD2 (5 bases). Germline V gene data show CDR1 as SGHAT and CDR2 as FQNNGV. V was shortened by 5 bases and J by 8 bases, with 10 bases between the two germline ends. The CDR3 totals 12 residues. CDR3 amino acids: CASSASSDEQFF. The CDR3 DNA sequence: TGTGCCAGCAGCGCTAGCTCCGATGAGCAGTTCTTC.

V usage is TRBV4-1 and J usage is TRBJ2-5; 7 bases fit TRBD2. This CDR3 spans 16 amino acids. Germline V gene sequence: CDR1 MGHRA, CDR2 YSYEKL. V lost 0 bases to trimming and J lost 1 base; unmatched junction nucleotides: 5. The CDR3 region has the DNA TGCGCCAGCAGCCAAGAAAGGCCTAGCGGCCAAGAGACCCAGTACTTC. This gives the protein CASSQERPSGQETQYF.

This clonotype was detected many times. V gene TRBV4-3 combines with J gene TRBJ1-4; D may be TRBD1 (6 bases). The CDR3 runs 16 residues. Germline-derived CDR1 and CDR2 are LGHNA and YSLEER. V was shortened by 0 bases and J by 4 bases, with 12 bases between the two germline ends. The CDR3 region has the DNA TGCGCCAGCAGCCAAGACCGGGGGGCTATTAATGAAAAACTGTTTTTT. Protein: CASSQDRGAINEKLFF.

This clonotype appeared a few times. The CDR3 DNA reads TGTGCCAGCAGCTTAGTGCCCAGCAATGAGCAGTTCTTC. Translating it yields CASSLVPSNEQFF. The J gene is TRBJ2-1, the V gene TRBV11-2, with D hard to call. This CDR3 has 13 amino acids. Germline V gives CDR1 SGHAT, CDR2 FQNNGV. V lost 1 base and J 6 bases, leaving 7 bases between the germline ends.

There are a few counts of this clonotype. V and J are TRBV20-1 and TRBJ2-7, with 8 bases that match TRBD1. The germline CDR1 and CDR2 sequences are DFQATT and SNEGSKA (reference sequence). The length of the CDR3 is 14 residues. V trimming: 3 bases; J trimming: 6 bases; junction bases outside the gene matches: 10. The CDR3 DNA follows: TGCAGTGCTAGTGGAGGACAGGGATGGTCCGAGCAGTACTTC. This gives the protein CSASGGQGWSEQYF.

This clonotype was counted only a few times. The chain has TRBV29-1 and TRBJ1-4; unclear D gene. CDR1 SQVTM and CDR2 ANQGSEA come from the germline V gene. This CDR3 is built from 13 residues. V shed 5 bases and J shed 0 bases, with 7 bases lying between them. In DNA, the CDR3 is TGCAGCGTTCGGGCGTCAACTAATGAAAAACTGTTTTTT. Translating gives CSVRASTNEKLFF. The whole variable domain, filled in from reference TRBV29-1 and TRBJ1-4, reads SAVISQKPSRDICQRGTSLTIQCQVDSQVTMMFWYRQQPGQSLTLIATANQGSEATYESGFVIDKFPISRPNLTFSTLTVSNMSPEDSSIYLCSVRASTNEKLFFGSGTQLSVL.

This clonotype was counted only a few times. The chain links TRBV6-1 to TRBJ2-7; no firm D call. CDR3 length: 13 residues. The V end was cut by 5 bases, the J end by 6 bases, with 14 bases between. Germline V gene sequence: CDR1 MNHNS, CDR2 SASEGT. The CDR3 sequence: CASSTSPTGEQYF. CDR3 coding DNA: TGTGCCAGCAGTACCTCCCCGACGGGCGAGCAGTACTTC.

This chain joins TRBV20-1 and TRBJ2-1; D perhaps matches TRBD1 (6 bases). Trimming removed 3 bases at V and 10 bases at J, with 10 bases between. The CDR3 contains 11 residues. Germline CDR1 DFQATT, CDR2 SNEGSKA (reference sequence). For the CDR3, the DNA is TGCAGTGCTAGTCCCCAGGGGGAGCAGTTCTTC. Protein sequence: CSASPQGEQFF.

This clonotype was seen at least ten times. The rearrangement joins TRBV7-9 to TRBJ2-1; 8 positions match TRBD2. The CDR3 runs to 16 residues. Germline V gene data show CDR1 as SEHNR and CDR2 as FQNEAQ (reference sequence). The V segment lost 4 bases and the J segment 6 bases; nucleotides outside the gene matches: 11. This chain's CDR3 is CASSYVHGTSPNEQFF. CDR3 in DNA: TGTGCCAGCAGCTACGTTCACGGGACTAGTCCCAATGAGCAGTTCTTC.

In DNA, the CDR3 is TGCAGTGCTAGATCAGCACCTACTAGCGGGAGGCGGGCCGGGGAGCTGTTTTTT. Translating it yields CSARSAPTSGRRAGELFF. The chain combines TRBV20-1 with TRBJ2-2; 12 nucleotides line up with TRBD2. V shed 2 bases and J 6 bases; nucleotides not matched to a gene: 13. Germline V gives CDR1 DFQATT, CDR2 SNEGSKA (reference sequence). CDR3 length: 18 amino acids.

V and J are TRBV12-3 or TRBV12-4 and TRBJ2-7; 7 bases line up with TRBD2. Germline trimming cut 5 bases from V and 1 base from J; bases unmatched to any gene: 8. The CDR3 consists of 15 residues. The CDR3 DNA reads TGTGCCAGCAGTAAAAAAACGGGACTATCCTACGAGCAGTACTTC. Translated, it gives CASSKKTGLSYEQYF.

The table lists this clonotype with many counts. J is TRBJ2-7 and V is TRBV27, with D possibly matching TRBD1 (5 bases). V lost 1 base and J lost 4, with 11 bases in between. From germline, CDR1 is MNHEY and CDR2 SMNVEV (reference sequence). The length of the CDR3 is 14 residues. CDR3 nucleotides: TGTGCCAGCAGTTTATTGTCAGGGTTATACGAGCAGTACTTC. This gives the protein CASSLLSGLYEQYF.